These T cell receptor beta chains were read from a single sample in a study of neurological immune-mediated disorders. TCRdb analysed the 5' RACE reads with MiXCR anew, one entry per CDR3 protein. The top ten clones hold approximately 7.9% of a sample with roughly 80,000 distinct CDR3 sequences, approximately 6% of them seen once. Sequences were obtained from PBMCs. The source is a woman aged 60-75 years with multiple sclerosis. Each CDR3 is given with its conserved first and last residue. The D gene is left open where the match is weak. Not all rows give a size; the values are once, few, many and, for expanded clones, a class.

>14|many|TRBD1|TRBV7-2|TRBJ1-4
TGTGCCAGCAGTGTCCAGGGGGGGAATGAAAAACTGTTTTTT
CASSVQGGNEKLFF
>15|many|.|TRBV5-1|TRBJ1-5
TGCGCCAGCAGCTTGGAGAGCAGGGGCAATCAGCCCCAGCATTTT
CASSLESRGNQPQHF
>13|many|.|TRBV6-5|TRBJ2-7
TGTGCCAGCAAAAATAGGGACTCCTACGAGCAGTACTTC
CASKNRDSYEQYF
>15|many|.|TRBV6-6|TRBJ2-5
TGTGCCAGCAGTGCGACGACAGACTACCAAGAGACCCAGTACTTC
CASSATTDYQETQYF
>17|many|TRBD2|TRBV4-2|TRBJ2-2
TGTGCCAGCAGCCCCGCGGGACTAGCGGGGAACACCGGGGAGCTGTTTTTT
CASSPAGLAGNTGELFF
>14|many|.|TRBV6-1|TRBJ1-2
TGTGCCAGCAACGGGGGACATTTTTCGGGTGGCTACACCTTC
CASNGGHFSGGYTF
>14|many|TRBD2|TRBV20-1|TRBJ2-1
TGCAGTGCTACGCGGGGGGCGGACTACAATGAGCAGTTCTTC
CSATRGADYNEQFF
>11|.|.|TRBV18|TRBJ2-5
TGTGCCAGCTCACGGGTAGAGACCCAGTACTTC
CASSRVETQYF
>16|.|.|TRBV12-3/TRBV12-4|TRBJ1-2
TGTGCCAGCAGTTTTTCCCAGGGCAGCGGGGACTATGGCTACACCTTC
CASSFSQGSGDYGYTF
>12|few|.|TRBV7-2|TRBJ1-1
TGTGCCAGCAGCTTATTTTACCCTGAAGCTTTCTTT
CASSLFYPEAFF
>16|many|.|TRBV5-8|TRBJ1-2
TGTGCCAGCAGCTTGGAATGGTGGAGTACTAACTATGGCTACACCTTC
CASSLEWWSTNYGYTF
>14|many|TRBD2|TRBV10-3|TRBJ2-3
TGTGCCATCAGTGGTAGCGGGGGGATGAATACGCAGTATTTT
CAISGSGGMNTQYF
>13|many|.|TRBV7-2|TRBJ1-2
TGTGCCAGCAGCTTAGCGAATAGTGGGGGCCACACCTTC
CASSLANSGGHTF
>14|many|TRBD1|TRBV5-6|TRBJ2-7
TGTGCCAGCAGCCTAGACAGGGGGCTAAACGAGCAGTACTTC
CASSLDRGLNEQYF
>14|many|TRBD2|TRBV2|TRBJ2-1
TGTGCCAGCAAACGGGGAGACGGCGGGGGGGCTAAGTTCTTC
CASKRGDGGGAKFF
>14|many|TRBD2|TRBV6-1|TRBJ2-1
TGTGCCAGCGCCGCTAGCGGGGGGGCCACTGAGCAGTTCTTC
CASAASGGATEQFF
>14|.|TRBD1|TRBV19|TRBJ2-5
TGTGCCAGTATGCCAGGGGGCGCTGGGGAGACCCAGTACTTC
CASMPGGAGETQYF